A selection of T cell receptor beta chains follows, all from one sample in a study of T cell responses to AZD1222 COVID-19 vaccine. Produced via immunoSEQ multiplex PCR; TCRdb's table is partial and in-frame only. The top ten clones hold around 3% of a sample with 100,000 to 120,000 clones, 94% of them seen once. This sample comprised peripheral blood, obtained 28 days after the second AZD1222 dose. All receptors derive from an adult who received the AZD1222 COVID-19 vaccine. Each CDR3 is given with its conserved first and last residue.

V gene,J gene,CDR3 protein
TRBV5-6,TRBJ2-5,CASSSSPTRPGETQYF
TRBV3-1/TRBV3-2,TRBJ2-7,CASSQSLAEQYF
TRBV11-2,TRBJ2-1,CASSLLGHAYNEQFF
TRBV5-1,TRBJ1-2,CASSLERGSLYGYTF
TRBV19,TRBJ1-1,CASSIWSGSTEAFF
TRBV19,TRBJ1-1,CASRQGGTEAFF
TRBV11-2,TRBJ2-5,CASSSFTTGLQETQYF
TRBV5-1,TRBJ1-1,CASSFGDTEAFF
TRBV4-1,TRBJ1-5,CASSQEAGTNQPQHF
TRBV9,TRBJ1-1,CASSVVMDTEAFF
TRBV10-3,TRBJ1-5,CAISKGGDPRQPQHF